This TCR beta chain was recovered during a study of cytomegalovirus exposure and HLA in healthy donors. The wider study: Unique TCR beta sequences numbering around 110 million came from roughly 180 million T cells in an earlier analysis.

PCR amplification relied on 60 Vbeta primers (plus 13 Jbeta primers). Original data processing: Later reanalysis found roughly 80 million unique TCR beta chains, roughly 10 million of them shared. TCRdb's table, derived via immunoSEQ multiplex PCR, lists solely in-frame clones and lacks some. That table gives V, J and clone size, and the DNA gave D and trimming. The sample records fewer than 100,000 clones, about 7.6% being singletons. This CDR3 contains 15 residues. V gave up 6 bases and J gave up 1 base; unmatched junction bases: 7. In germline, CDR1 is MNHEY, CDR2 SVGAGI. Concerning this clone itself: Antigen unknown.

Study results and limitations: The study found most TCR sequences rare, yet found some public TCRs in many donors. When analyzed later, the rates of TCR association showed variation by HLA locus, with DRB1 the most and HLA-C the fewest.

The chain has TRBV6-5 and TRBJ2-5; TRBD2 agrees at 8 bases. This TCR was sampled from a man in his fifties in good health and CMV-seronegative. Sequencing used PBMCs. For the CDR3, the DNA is TGTGCCAGCAGGAGAGCGGGAGTGGGCCAAGAGACCCAGTACTTC. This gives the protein CASRRAGVGQETQYF.